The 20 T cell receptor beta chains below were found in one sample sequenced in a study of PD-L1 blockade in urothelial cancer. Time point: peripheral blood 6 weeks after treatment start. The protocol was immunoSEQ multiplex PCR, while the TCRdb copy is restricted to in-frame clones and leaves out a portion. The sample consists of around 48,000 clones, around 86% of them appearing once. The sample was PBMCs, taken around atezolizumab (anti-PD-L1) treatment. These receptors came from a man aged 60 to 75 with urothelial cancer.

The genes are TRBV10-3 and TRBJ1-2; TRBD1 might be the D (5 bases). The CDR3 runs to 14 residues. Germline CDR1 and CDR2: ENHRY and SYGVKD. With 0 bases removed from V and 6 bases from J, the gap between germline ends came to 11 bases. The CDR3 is CAISESRGTDGYTF. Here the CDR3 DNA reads TGTGCCATCAGTGAGTCACGGGGGACTGATGGCTACACCTTC.

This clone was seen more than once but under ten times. As DNA, the CDR3 is TGTGCCAGCAGTTATTCCGGACAGGTTAATTCACCCCTCCACTTT. This gives the protein CASSYSGQVNSPLHF. V and J are TRBV6-5 and TRBJ1-6; TRBD1 matches 7 bases. Germline V CDR1 and CDR2: MNHEY, SVGAGI. The CDR3 loop spans 15 amino acids. Germline trimming cut 3 bases from V and 6 bases from J; bases unmatched to any gene: 5.

The CDR3 is CASSQDWGGGGKETQYF. CDR3 DNA sequence: TGCGCCAGCAGCCAAGATTGGGGCGGGGGGGGAAAAGAGACCCAGTACTTC. V usage is TRBV4-3 and J usage is TRBJ2-5; TRBD2 aligns across 9 bases. CDR1 and CDR2 from the germline V gene are LGHNA and YSLEER. The J segment lost 3 bases and the V segment lost 0 bases, leaving 8 bases of the junction unmatched. The CDR3 covers 17 residues.

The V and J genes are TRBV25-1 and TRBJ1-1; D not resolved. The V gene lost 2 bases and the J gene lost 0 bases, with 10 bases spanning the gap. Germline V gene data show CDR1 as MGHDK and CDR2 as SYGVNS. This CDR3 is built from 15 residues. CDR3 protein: CASSEGGDMNTEAFF. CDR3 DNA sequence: TGTGCCAGCAGTGAAGGCGGGGATATGAACACTGAAGCTTTCTTT.

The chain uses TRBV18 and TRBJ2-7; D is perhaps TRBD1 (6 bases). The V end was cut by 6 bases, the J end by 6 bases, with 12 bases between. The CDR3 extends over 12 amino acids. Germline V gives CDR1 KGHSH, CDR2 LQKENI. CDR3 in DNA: TGTGCCAGCTCTAAACAGGGTAGCGAGCAGTACTTC. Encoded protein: CASSKQGSEQYF.

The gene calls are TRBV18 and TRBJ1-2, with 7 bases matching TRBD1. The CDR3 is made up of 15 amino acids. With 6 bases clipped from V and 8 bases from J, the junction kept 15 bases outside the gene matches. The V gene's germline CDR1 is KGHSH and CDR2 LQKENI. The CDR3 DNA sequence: TGTGCCAGCTCCCCGGCTACAGGGGTTTTGGAAGGCTACACCTTC. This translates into CASSPATGVLEGYTF.

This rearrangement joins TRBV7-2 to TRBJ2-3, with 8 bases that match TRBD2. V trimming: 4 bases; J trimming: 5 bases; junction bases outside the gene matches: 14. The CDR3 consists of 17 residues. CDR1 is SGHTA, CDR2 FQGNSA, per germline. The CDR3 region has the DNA TGTGCCAGCAGCTCGACGAAAGAGCGGGGGCCGGGAGATACGCAGTATTTT. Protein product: CASSSTKERGPGDTQYF.

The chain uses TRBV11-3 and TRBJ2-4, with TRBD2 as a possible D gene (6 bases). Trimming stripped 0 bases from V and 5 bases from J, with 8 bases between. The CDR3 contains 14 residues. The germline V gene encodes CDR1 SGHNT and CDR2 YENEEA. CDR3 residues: CASSLDGGENIQYF. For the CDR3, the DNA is TGTGCCAGCAGCTTAGACGGGGGTGAAAACATTCAGTACTTC.

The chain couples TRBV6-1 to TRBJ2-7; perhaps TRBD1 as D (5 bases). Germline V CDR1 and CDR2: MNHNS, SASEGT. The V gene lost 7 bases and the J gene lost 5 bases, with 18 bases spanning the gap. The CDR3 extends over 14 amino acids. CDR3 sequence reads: CASTVQQVLDEQYF. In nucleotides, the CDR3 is TGTGCCAGCACTGTCCAACAGGTGTTGGACGAGCAGTACTTC.

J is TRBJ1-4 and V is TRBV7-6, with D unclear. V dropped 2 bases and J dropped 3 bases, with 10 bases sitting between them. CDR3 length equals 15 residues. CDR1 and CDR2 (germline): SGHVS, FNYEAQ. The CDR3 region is CASSLTSRANEKLFF. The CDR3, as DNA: TGTGCCAGCAGCTTAACATCGAGGGCTAATGAAAAACTGTTTTTT.

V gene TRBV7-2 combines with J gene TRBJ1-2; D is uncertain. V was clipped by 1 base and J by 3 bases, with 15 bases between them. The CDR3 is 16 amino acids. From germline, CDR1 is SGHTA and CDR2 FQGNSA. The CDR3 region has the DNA TGTGCCAGCAGCTTAGTTGTTGGCTCAGGCGACTATGGCTACACCTTC. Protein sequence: CASSLVVGSGDYGYTF.

DNA of the CDR3: TGTGCCAGCAGTGCTCAGGCTGGAAACACCATATATTTT. It codes for CASSAQAGNTIYF. V gene TRBV6-1 combines with J gene TRBJ1-3, with no clear D. Germline V lookup: CDR1 MNHNS, CDR2 SASEGT. Trimming stripped 4 bases from V and 2 bases from J, with 6 bases between. The CDR3 has 13 residues.

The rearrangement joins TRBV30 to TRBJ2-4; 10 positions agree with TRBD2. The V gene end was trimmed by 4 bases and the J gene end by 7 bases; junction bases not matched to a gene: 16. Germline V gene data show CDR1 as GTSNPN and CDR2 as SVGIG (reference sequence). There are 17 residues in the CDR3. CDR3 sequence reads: CAWTRASGGPRGNIQYF. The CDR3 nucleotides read TGTGCCTGGACACGGGCTAGCGGGGGCCCTCGGGGGAACATTCAGTACTTC.

CDR3 nucleotide sequence: TGTGCCAGCAGCCTCGGACAGGGTAGGATCTATGGCTACACCTTC. Encoded protein: CASSLGQGRIYGYTF. The V call is TRBV11-3, the J call TRBJ1-2, with 8 nucleotides matching TRBD1. Per the germline V gene, CDR1 is SGHNT and CDR2 is YENEEA. The CDR3 is 15 amino acids. V lost 5 bases and J lost 4; bases outside the gene matches: 9.

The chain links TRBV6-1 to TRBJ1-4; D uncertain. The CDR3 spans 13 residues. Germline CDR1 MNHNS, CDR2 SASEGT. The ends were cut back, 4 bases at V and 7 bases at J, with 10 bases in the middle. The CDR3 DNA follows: TGTGCCAGCAGTGGAGAGGTAGCTGAAAAACTGTTTTTT. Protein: CASSGEVAEKLFF.

The CDR3 reads CASSFRTGLPGAEQFF. The CDR3 DNA reads TGCGCCAGCAGCTTTCGAACCGGCTTACCAGGGGCCGAGCAGTTCTTC. This sequence joins TRBV5-1 and TRBJ2-1; D is perhaps TRBD1 (6 bases). Germline lookup yields CDR1 SGHRS and CDR2 YFSETQ. This CDR3 comprises 16 residues. Deletions cut 2 bases from V and 10 bases from J, with 22 bases between.

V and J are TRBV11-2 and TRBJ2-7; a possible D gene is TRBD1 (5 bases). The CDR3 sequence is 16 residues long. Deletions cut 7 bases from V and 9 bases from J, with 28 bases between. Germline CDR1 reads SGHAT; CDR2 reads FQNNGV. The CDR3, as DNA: TGTGCCAGCACCCTACGAACGGGCAATAAGGGGCGCGGGCAGTACTTC. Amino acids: CASTLRTGNKGRGQYF. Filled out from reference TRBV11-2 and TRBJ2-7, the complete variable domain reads EAGVAQSPRYKIIEKRQSVAFWCNPISGHATLYWYQQILGQGPKLLIQFQNNGVVDDSQLPKDRFSAERLKGVDSTLKIQPAKLEDSAVYLCASTLRTGNKGRGQYFGPGTRLTVT.

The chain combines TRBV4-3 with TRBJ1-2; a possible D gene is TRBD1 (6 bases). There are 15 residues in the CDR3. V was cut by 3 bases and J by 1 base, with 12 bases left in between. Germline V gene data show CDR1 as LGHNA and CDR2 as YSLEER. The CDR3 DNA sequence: TGCGCCAGCAGCCAGTGGACAGCCAATAACTATGGCTACACCTTC. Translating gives CASSQWTANNYGYTF.

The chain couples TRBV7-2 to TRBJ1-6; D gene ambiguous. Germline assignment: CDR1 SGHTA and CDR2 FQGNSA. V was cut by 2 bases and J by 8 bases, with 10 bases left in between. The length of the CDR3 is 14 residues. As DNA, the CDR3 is TGTGCCAGCAGCTTATACCAACCGGATTCACCCCTCCACTTT. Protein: CASSLYQPDSPLHF.

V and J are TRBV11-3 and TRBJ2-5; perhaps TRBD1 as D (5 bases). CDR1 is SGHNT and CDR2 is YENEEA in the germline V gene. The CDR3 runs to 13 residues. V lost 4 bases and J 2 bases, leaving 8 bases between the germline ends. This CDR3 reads CASSSTVQETQYF. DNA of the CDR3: TGTGCCAGCAGCTCGACAGTTCAAGAGACCCAGTACTTC.